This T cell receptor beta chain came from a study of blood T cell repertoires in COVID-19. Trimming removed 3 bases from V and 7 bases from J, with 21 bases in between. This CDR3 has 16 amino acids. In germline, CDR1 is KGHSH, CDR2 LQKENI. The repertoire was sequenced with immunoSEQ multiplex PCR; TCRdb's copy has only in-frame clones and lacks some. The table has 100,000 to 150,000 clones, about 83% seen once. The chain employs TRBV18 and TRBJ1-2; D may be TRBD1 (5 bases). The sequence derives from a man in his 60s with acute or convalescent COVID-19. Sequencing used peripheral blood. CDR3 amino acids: CASSPGQGAHSSGYTF. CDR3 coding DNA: TGTGCCAGCTCACCCGGGCAGGGCGCGCATTCGTCTGGCTACACCTTC. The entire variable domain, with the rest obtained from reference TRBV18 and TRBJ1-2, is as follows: NAGVMQNPRHLVRRRGQEARLRCSPMKGHSHVYWYRQLPEEGLKFMVYLQKENIIDESGMPKERFSAEFPKEGPSILRIQQVVRGDSAAYFCASSPGQGAHSSGYTFGSGTRLTVV.